The clone carrying this T cell receptor (beta chain) came up a few times. The sample holds other DNA sequences that translate to the same CDR3. V shed 6 bases, J shed 2 bases, and the junction held 2 bases outside the gene matches. This CDR3 region has 14 residues. Germline V CDR1 and CDR2: MDHEN, SYDVKM. The sample belongs to a study of beta chain features in type 1 diabetes. Every bit of the isolated RNA underwent reverse transcription, so sequencing read expressed TCRB transcripts. Data came from immunoSEQ multiplex PCR; TCRdb stores just in-frame clones and leaves some out. The top ten hold 1% to 1.5% of the sample, which has about 140,000 clones, about 10% seen once.

The chain recombines TRBV28 with TRBJ2-7, with TRBD2 identical over 12 bases. The TCR comes from a man aged 18 to 29 in good health. The sample comprised naive CD4+ T cells from blood. CDR3 sequence: CASRRLAGAYEQYF. The CDR3 nucleotides read TGTGCCAGCAGAAGACTAGCGGGGGCCTACGAGCAGTACTTC.